This TCR beta chain originates from a study of shared clonotypes between healthy human individuals. Overall study results and limits: Rarefaction showed that sequencing of sorted subsets was incomplete (despite large depth). Some naive CD4 clonotypes, about 5.5%, turned up in common across several donors.

The ends were cut back, 1 base at V and 1 base at J, with 11 bases in the middle. CDR3 length: 16 residues. CDR1 is SGDLS and CDR2 is YYNGEE in the germline V gene. This clone was seen only a few times. Its target is not known. Method: immunoSEQ multiplex PCR; TCRdb's copy keeps in-frame clones and lacks some. The sample shows millions of clones, more than 80% of them seen only once. The sequenced sample was naive CD4+ T cells sorted from blood. The subset denotes: CD45RA+ positively selected. The clonotype was recovered from a man between 18 and 29 years old in good health. The genes are TRBV9 and TRBJ2-2; the D is unclear. DNA for the CDR3: TGTGCCAGCAGCGTACGCCCCACTGTGAACACCGGGGAGCTGTTTTTT. It specifies CASSVRPTVNTGELFF.